These T cell receptor beta chains were read from a single sample in a study of beta chain features in type 1 diabetes. Here immunoSEQ multiplex PCR was the method, and the copy in TCRdb shows in-frame clones only, minus some. The sample yields 50,000 or so clones, under 45% seen once. Sequenced: Tregs from blood. These TCRs come from a man under 40 with type 1 diabetes. Each CDR3 is given with its conserved first and last residue. Each record gives: D gene, V gene, CDR3 protein. The D gene is left open where the match is weak.

D gene: -
V gene: TRBV6-6
CDR3 protein: CASRTSSYNEQFF

D gene: TRBD1
V gene: TRBV5-1
CDR3 protein: CASSLAGQGGTVWGYTF

D gene: -
V gene: TRBV4-2
CDR3 protein: CASSQDLATYEQYF

D gene: -
V gene: TRBV7-2
CDR3 protein: CASSWPSTDTQYF

D gene: TRBD1
V gene: TRBV6-1
CDR3 protein: CASSPGTGEETQYF

D gene: TRBD1
V gene: TRBV28
CDR3 protein: CASSWPQGFEPQHF

D gene: -
V gene: TRBV7-9
CDR3 protein: CASSFLGGEAETQYF

D gene: TRBD2
V gene: TRBV5-1
CDR3 protein: CASSPRPGLAGGNTGELFF

D gene: TRBD1
V gene: TRBV7-2
CDR3 protein: CASSLGQGALDEQYF

D gene: TRBD2
V gene: TRBV2
CDR3 protein: CASRQSPGGEQYF

D gene: -
V gene: TRBV5-5
CDR3 protein: CASSLSLQALSEQYF

D gene: TRBD1
V gene: TRBV5-8
CDR3 protein: CASSSRQGMEPQHF

D gene: TRBD1
V gene: TRBV19
CDR3 protein: CARLDRDFNTIYF

D gene: -
V gene: TRBV7-3
CDR3 protein: CASSKGFRTDTQYF

D gene: -
V gene: TRBV6-6
CDR3 protein: CASSQPGTAGELFF

D gene: TRBD1
V gene: TRBV2
CDR3 protein: CASSSTQGHTEAFF

D gene: -
V gene: TRBV4-3
CDR3 protein: CASSQDRFAGHGLYGYTF

D gene: -
V gene: TRBV5-1
CDR3 protein: CASSLDGGNTGELFF

D gene: TRBD1
V gene: TRBV27
CDR3 protein: CASSNLQGANYGYTF

D gene: TRBD2
V gene: TRBV2
CDR3 protein: CASEPSGHSTDTQYF

D gene: -
V gene: TRBV19
CDR3 protein: CASSIAQGQPQHF

D gene: -
V gene: TRBV30
CDR3 protein: CAWATGDSGNTIYF

D gene: -
V gene: TRBV28
CDR3 protein: CASRPAGTQYF

D gene: -
V gene: TRBV28
CDR3 protein: CASSSLSFEETQYF

D gene: -
V gene: TRBV6-1
CDR3 protein: CASSSGTHTYEQYF

D gene: TRBD2
V gene: TRBV25-1
CDR3 protein: CASSEWNSGTYEQYF

D gene: -
V gene: TRBV7-8
CDR3 protein: CASSLRHGGYGYTF

D gene: -
V gene: TRBV7-2
CDR3 protein: CASSLGSGVLYEQYF

D gene: TRBD2
V gene: TRBV9
CDR3 protein: CASSVGIAGGNNEQFF

D gene: TRBD2
V gene: TRBV4-1
CDR3 protein: CASSQSPLAGADGELFF

D gene: TRBD2
V gene: TRBV6-5
CDR3 protein: CASRSGTRFTGELFF

D gene: TRBD2
V gene: TRBV27
CDR3 protein: CASSLRRVGAGFYEQYF

D gene: -
V gene: TRBV5-6
CDR3 protein: CASSRRSGLGEQYF

D gene: TRBD2
V gene: TRBV5-1
CDR3 protein: CASSLSGGYNEQFF

D gene: TRBD1
V gene: TRBV7-9
CDR3 protein: CASSVGTGYEQYF

D gene: TRBD2
V gene: TRBV7-9
CDR3 protein: CASSWLQLAGGETQYF

D gene: TRBD2
V gene: TRBV7-6
CDR3 protein: CASSLSGSGEQYF

D gene: TRBD2
V gene: TRBV27
CDR3 protein: CASSFRSGRGFGSYEQYF

D gene: TRBD2
V gene: TRBV9
CDR3 protein: CASSALYQLAGNTGELFF

D gene: -
V gene: TRBV27
CDR3 protein: CASSSGSYNSPLHF

D gene: TRBD2
V gene: TRBV18
CDR3 protein: CASSRTSGSSYEQYF

D gene: -
V gene: TRBV15
CDR3 protein: CATSSSRLAGGGYTF

D gene: TRBD1
V gene: TRBV28
CDR3 protein: CASSATSRTGLGYTF

D gene: TRBD1
V gene: TRBV28
CDR3 protein: CASSLGTGGSYEQYF

D gene: TRBD2
V gene: TRBV7-8
CDR3 protein: CASSFLAGAGGTDTQYF

D gene: TRBD2
V gene: TRBV28
CDR3 protein: CASSLSGRAGEQYF

D gene: -
V gene: TRBV28
CDR3 protein: CASSFQGNNIVAFF

D gene: TRBD1
V gene: TRBV5-1
CDR3 protein: CASSLIQGGQGAYEQYF

D gene: -
V gene: TRBV2
CDR3 protein: CASSVLGGPNTDTQYF

D gene: -
V gene: TRBV7-9
CDR3 protein: CASDPVMGVRGEQFF

D gene: -
V gene: TRBV2
CDR3 protein: CASSPGGAQETQYF

D gene: TRBD2
V gene: TRBV28
CDR3 protein: CASSRRLAGREQYF

D gene: TRBD2
V gene: TRBV7-3
CDR3 protein: CASSPGGLAGGEQFF